The following is a TCR beta chain sequence with its context. No antigen is known for it. These data are taken from a study of persistence of HIV-infected CD4 T cells. General study findings and limits: TCR oligoclonality correlated with proviral oligoclonality in the same sorted populations.

This was the immunoSEQ version 4 assay in survey mode. Only in-frame clones appear in the TCRdb table, and some are missing; sequencing was by immunoSEQ multiplex PCR. The table has some 45,000 clones, roughly 90% seen once. This nonspecific control used anti-CD3/anti-CD28 bead stimulation of CD4+ T cells. Responding CD4+ T cells were sorted by upregulation of both CD40 ligand and CD69. This CDR3 region has 16 residues. Germline V CDR1 and CDR2: SGHDN, FVKESK. Trimming pared 4 bases from V and 0 bases from J, leaving 13 bases between. This TCR derives from an adult woman with HIV who was CMV-seropositive. The specimen was CD4+ T cells sorted from PBMCs after roughly 18-hour stimulation, collected from a patient who received antiretroviral therapy. This chain connects TRBV14 to TRBJ2-1; weak D call: TRBD2 (6 bases). CDR3 DNA: TGTGCCAGCAGCCCCCTTGACGGGAGCTCCTACAATGAGCAGTTCTTC. It is translated as CASSPLDGSSYNEQFF.